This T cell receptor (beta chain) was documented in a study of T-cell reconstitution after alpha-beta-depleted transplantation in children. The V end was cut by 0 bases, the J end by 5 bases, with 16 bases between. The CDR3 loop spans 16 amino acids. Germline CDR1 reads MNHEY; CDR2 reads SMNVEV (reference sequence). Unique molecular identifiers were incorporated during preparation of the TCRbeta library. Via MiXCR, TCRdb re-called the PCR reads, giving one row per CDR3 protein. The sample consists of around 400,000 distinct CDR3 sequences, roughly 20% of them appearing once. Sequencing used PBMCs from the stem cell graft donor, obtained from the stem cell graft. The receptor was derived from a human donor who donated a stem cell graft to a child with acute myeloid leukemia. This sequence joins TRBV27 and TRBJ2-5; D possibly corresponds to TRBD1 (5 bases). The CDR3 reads CASSLSIVGALETQYF. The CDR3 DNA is TGTGCCAGCAGTTTATCGATTGTTGGGGCGTTGGAGACCCAGTACTTC.